This paragraph covers one T cell receptor (beta chain) sequence. Its antigen is unidentified. This specimen comes from a study of identifying expanded T cells in peripheral blood. Study conclusions and caveats: Differentially abundant clones: 0.95 to 1.5 between replicates, about 16 at approximately 14 days, approximately 19 at four. Across healthy donors, higher total template counts meant significantly greater approximately 2-week count variance.

Healthy donors had no documented immune events, such as infections, while sampled. Trimming removed 3 bases from V and 4 bases from J; junction bases left unmatched: 5. CDR1 and CDR2 (germline): KGHSH, LQKENI. The CDR3 sequence is 15 residues long. TCRdb's copy holds only in-frame clones and misses some; the assay was immunoSEQ multiplex PCR. The table lists some 96,000 clones, roughly 88% of them singletons, with about 6% in the top ten. The sequence derives from a person aged 18-70 years in good health. This sequence joins TRBV18 and TRBJ1-4; TRBD1 agrees at 7 bases. Material: blood. The CDR3 DNA sequence: TGTGCCAGCTCACCGAGGACAGGCCTTAATGAAAAACTGTTTTTT. This encodes CASSPRTGLNEKLFF.